Following are 27 T cell receptor beta chains from one sample sequenced in a study of cytomegalovirus exposure and HLA in healthy donors (dated by TCRdb to about 2017). The protocol used for the library was the immunoSEQ multiplex PCR assay. For the multiplex PCR, a mixture combining 60 forward primers for TCR Vbeta segments and 13 reverse primers for TCR Jbeta segments was used. Entries here come from immuneACCESS through TCRdb and include only in-frame sequences with V and J called. Some clones fail to appear in such tables; in the studies checked, an unresolved V gene covers under half of the shortfall, and the cause of the remainder is unknown. This sample comprises 99,000 or so clones, roughly 85% of them detected only once. 4.5% to 7% of the sample is in the top ten clones. Input material: PBMCs. The receptors derive from a man in his sixties in good health and CMV-seropositive.

The chain joins TRBV25-1 to TRBJ1-1; D is perhaps TRBD1 (5 bases). CDR3 size: 14 residues. The germline V and J ends were trimmed by 8 bases and 4 bases, with 17 bases remaining between them. CDR1 and CDR2 (germline): MGHDK, SYGVNS. DNA of the CDR3: TGTGCCAGCGGCCCCGGGGCGGGGGGCACTGAAGCTTTCTTT. Protein product: CASGPGAGGTEAFF.

V gene TRBV7-2 combines with J gene TRBJ2-5; TRBD2 agrees at 7 bases. Germline assignment: CDR1 SGHTA and CDR2 FQGNSA. The length of the CDR3 is 13 residues. Trimming cost V 5 bases and J 3 bases; bases outside gene matches: 3. The CDR3 loop is CASSPGLEETQYF. The CDR3 DNA is TGTGCCAGCAGCCCAGGACTAGAAGAGACCCAGTACTTC.

The chain has TRBV4-2 and TRBJ2-5, with unresolved D. Trimming stripped 0 bases from V and 7 bases from J, with 18 bases between. The CDR3 is made up of 16 amino acids. Germline CDR1 and CDR2: LGHNA and YNFKEQ. CDR3 nucleotides: TGTGCCAGCAGCCAAGATCGAAGGCTTGGGCTTGGGACCCAGTACTTC. It yields the protein CASSQDRRLGLGTQYF.

Details on this clone: This sample also contains other DNA sequences that code for the same CDR3. The V and J genes are TRBV4-1 and TRBJ1-1, with 8 bases identical to TRBD1. CDR3 length equals 14 residues. Germline V gene sequence: CDR1 MGHRA, CDR2 YSYEKL. Losses at the gene ends were 2 bases for V and 4 bases for J; bases not matched to a gene: 3. The CDR3, as DNA: TGCGCCAGCAGCCAAACAGACAGGGGCACTGAAGCTTTCTTT. This codes for CASSQTDRGTEAFF.

The chain is built from TRBV6-1 and TRBJ1-5; 7 bases are shared with TRBD1. This CDR3 comprises 13 residues. V trimming: 6 bases; J trimming: 10 bases; junction bases outside the gene matches: 9. CDR1 and CDR2 from the germline V gene are MNHNS and SASEGT. As DNA, the CDR3 is TGTGCCAGCAGGCAACAGGGGTCCCAACCCCAGCATTTT. Translated: CASRQQGSQPQHF.

This clone turned up a few times. V and J are TRBV12-5 and TRBJ1-1; D remains unclear. Germline values: CDR1 LGHNT, CDR2 FRNRAP. The CDR3 sequence is 15 residues long. V was trimmed by 0 bases and J by 6 bases, leaving 14 bases between them. CDR3 protein: CASGLVGGDGSEAFF. In DNA, the CDR3 is TGTGCTAGTGGTTTGGTAGGCGGGGATGGATCTGAAGCTTTCTTT.

The rearrangement links TRBV7-3 to TRBJ1-2, with D possibly TRBD1 on 6 matching bases. The CDR3 spans 13 residues. Germline V gives CDR1 SGHTA, CDR2 FQGTGA. V was pared by 5 bases and J by 2 bases, with 9 bases between. CDR3 bases: TGTGCCAGCAGCCCAGACAGGAACTATGGCTACACCTTC. Translated, it gives CASSPDRNYGYTF.

This sequence joins TRBV13 and TRBJ2-7, with 9 nucleotides matching TRBD1. The V segment lost 7 bases and the J segment 5 bases; nucleotides outside the gene matches: 9. CDR1 is PRHDT, CDR2 FYEKMQ, per germline (reference sequence). CDR3 length equals 14 residues. The CDR3 DNA reads as TGTGCCAGCAAGACCGGGACAGGGCATCACGAGCAGTACTTC. It codes for CASKTGTGHHEQYF.

The chain is built from TRBV6-5 and TRBJ1-5; D perhaps matches TRBD1 (5 bases). Germline CDR1 reads MNHEY; CDR2 reads SVGAGI. The CDR3 covers 15 residues. Between the trimmed V and J ends, which lost 0 bases and 5 bases, there was a span of 11 bases. CDR3 nucleotide sequence: TGTGCCAGCAGTTACTCGGTCCGGGGGGATCAGCCCCAGCATTTT. This translates into CASSYSVRGDQPQHF.

This rearrangement joins TRBV7-2 to TRBJ1-2, with D perhaps matching TRBD1 (5 bases). CDR3 length: 15 amino acids. With 5 bases removed from V and 0 bases from J, the gap between germline ends came to 13 bases. From germline, CDR1 is SGHTA and CDR2 FQGNSA. CDR3 in amino acids: CASSPTGAANYGYTF. As DNA, the CDR3 is TGTGCCAGCAGCCCAACAGGCGCGGCTAACTATGGCTACACCTTC.

The rearrangement uses TRBV7-6 and TRBJ2-1; possible D gene TRBD1, 5 bases. The CDR3 loop spans 16 amino acids. Germline CDR1 SGHVS, CDR2 FNYEAQ. Trimming shortened V by 5 bases and J by 2 bases, and 16 bases separated the two germline ends. CDR3 region: CASSQLGAVAYNEQFF. In DNA form, the CDR3 reads TGTGCCAGCAGCCAGCTAGGGGCAGTAGCCTACAATGAGCAGTTCTTC.

This rearrangement joins TRBV6-1 to TRBJ2-3; D possibly corresponds to TRBD1 (6 bases). The CDR3 loop spans 15 amino acids. Deletions cut 5 bases from V and 2 bases from J, with 14 bases between. Germline CDR1 and CDR2: MNHNS and SASEGT. The CDR3 nucleotides read TGTGCCAGCAGTCCCCTTACAGGGTTCACAGATACGCAGTATTTT. It translates to CASSPLTGFTDTQYF.

The CDR3 region is CASSPSLGTTNTEAFF. CDR3 bases: TGTGCCAGCAGCCCATCTCTTGGGACAACAAACACTGAAGCTTTCTTT. This chain uses TRBV9 with TRBJ1-1, with TRBD1 as a possible D gene (6 bases). Trimming took off 4 bases at V and 2 bases at J, with 18 bases between the two ends. Germline values: CDR1 SGDLS, CDR2 YYNGEE. The CDR3 runs to 16 residues.

This clone was counted only a few times. The J gene is TRBJ2-3, the V gene TRBV11-2; possible D gene TRBD1, 7 bases. V dropped 1 base and J dropped 2 bases, with 13 bases sitting between them. Germline values: CDR1 SGHAT, CDR2 FQNNGV. This CDR3 has 16 residues. The CDR3 protein is CASSLGAGGFTDTQYF. The DNA of the CDR3 is TGTGCCAGCAGCTTAGGGGCAGGGGGGTTCACAGATACGCAGTATTTT.

The V call is TRBV19, the J call TRBJ1-5, with D possibly being TRBD1 (5 bases). Germline CDR1 reads LNHDA; CDR2 reads SQIVND (reference sequence). V was shortened by 3 bases and J by 5 bases, with 11 bases between the two germline ends. The CDR3 is 14 residues long. The CDR3: CASSMWGGHQPQHF. The CDR3 nucleotides read TGTGCCAGTAGTATGTGGGGCGGTCATCAGCCCCAGCATTTT.

The V and J genes are TRBV4-3 and TRBJ1-6; D ambiguous. V was trimmed by 0 bases and J by 5 bases, leaving 8 bases between them. This CDR3 has 15 amino acids. From germline, CDR1 is LGHNA and CDR2 YSLEER. The CDR3 sequence is CASSQDPRDNSPLHF. CDR3 coding DNA: TGCGCCAGCAGCCAAGACCCACGGGATAATTCACCCCTCCACTTT.

The chain couples TRBV2 to TRBJ2-1; 9 bases fit TRBD2. V was clipped by 3 bases and J by 0 bases; unmatched bases: 9. Germline CDR1 is SNHLY and CDR2 is FYNNEI. The CDR3 has 18 amino acids. The chain's CDR3 is CASSDIAGEVSSYNEQFF. The CDR3 DNA follows: TGTGCCAGCAGTGATATAGCGGGGGAGGTCTCCTCCTACAATGAGCAGTTCTTC.

The sample holds a few counts of this clone. The chain joins TRBV19 to TRBJ2-3; TRBD1 might be the D (6 bases). Germline V lookup: CDR1 LNHDA, CDR2 SQIVND (reference sequence). This CDR3 is built from 15 residues. V was cut by 7 bases and J by 1 base, with 15 bases left in between. CDR3 bases: TGTGCCAGTAAGTTCAGGGACATAGGCACAGATACGCAGTATTTT. Translated, it gives CASKFRDIGTDTQYF.

The genes are TRBV12-2 and TRBJ1-1. TRBV12-2 has pseudogene status. This CDR3 has 15 amino acids. Here the CDR3 reads CASRLAGVEYTEAFF. CDR3 DNA sequence: TGTGCAAGTCGCTTAGCCGGAGTGGAATACACTGAAGCTTTCTTT.

The gene calls are TRBV7-3 and TRBJ1-2; 9 bases line up with TRBD1. J gave up 10 bases and V 6 bases, and 6 bases lay outside the gene matches. Germline CDR1 is SGHTA and CDR2 is FQGTGA. This CDR3 has 12 residues. CDR3 in amino acids: CASRAGTGNYTF. The CDR3 DNA reads as TGTGCCAGCAGGGCCGGGACAGGGAACTACACCTTC.

The rearrangement uses TRBV4-2 and TRBJ1-6; 7 bases are shared with TRBD1. With 4 bases clipped from V and 5 bases from J, the junction kept 5 bases outside the gene matches. The germline CDR1 and CDR2 sequences are LGHNA and YNFKEQ. The CDR3 has 15 amino acids. CDR3 nucleotide sequence: TGTGCCAGCAGCCCAACCGGGACAGATAATTCACCCCTCCACTTT. It encodes CASSPTGTDNSPLHF.

V usage is TRBV5-6 and J usage is TRBJ2-2; D not certain. The V gene lost 1 base and the J gene lost 5 bases, with 9 bases spanning the gap. There are 14 residues in the CDR3. Germline values: CDR1 SGHDT, CDR2 YYEEEE. CDR3 in amino acids: CASSLSGDTGELFF. CDR3 nucleotide sequence: TGTGCCAGCAGCTTGTCAGGTGATACCGGGGAGCTGTTTTTT.

The CDR3 is CASSLRVMNTEAFF. CDR3 nucleotides: TGTGCCAGCAGCCTCAGGGTAATGAACACTGAAGCTTTCTTT. The chain uses TRBV6-5 and TRBJ1-1; a possible D gene is TRBD1 (5 bases). The germline V gene has CDR1 MNHEY and CDR2 SVGAGI. This CDR3 comprises 14 residues. V was cut by 6 bases and J by 0 bases, with 11 bases left in between.

In this sample, this clone turned up a few times. V gene TRBV5-4 combines with J gene TRBJ1-6; D may be TRBD1 (5 bases). Trimming removed 5 bases at V and 2 bases at J, with 11 bases between. The CDR3 length is 15 residues. Germline V gives CDR1 SGHNT, CDR2 YYREEE (reference sequence). The CDR3 DNA follows: TGTGCCAGCAGACTCGACAGTACCTATAATTCACCCCTCCACTTT. It encodes CASRLDSTYNSPLHF.

This clone was counted a few times. J is TRBJ2-7 and V is TRBV9, with a possible D match to TRBD1 (6 bases). Germline V gene lookup returns CDR1 SGDLS and CDR2 YYNGEE. Trimming took 3 bases from V and 0 from J, leaving 13 bases between them. This CDR3 is 15 amino acids long. The CDR3 loop reads CASSGGHSNSYEQYF. In DNA form, the CDR3 reads TGTGCCAGCAGCGGGGGACATTCGAACTCCTACGAGCAGTACTTC. The variable domain in full, with the rest retrieved from reference TRBV9 and TRBJ2-7, is DSGVTQTPKHLITATGQRVTLRCSPRSGDLSVYWYQQSLDQGLQFLIQYYNGEERAKGNILERFSAQQFPDLHSELNLSSLELGDSALYFCASSGGHSNSYEQYFGPGTRLTVT.

This chain connects TRBV6-5 to TRBJ2-5, with 9 bases fitting TRBD1. The assigned J gene may be wrong: the sequence end matches TRBJ2-7 better. From germline, CDR1 is MNHEY and CDR2 SVGAGI. This CDR3 contains 14 residues. CDR3 sequence (DNA): TGTGCCAGCGTTGAATTGACAGGGGGATACGAGCAGTACTTC. As protein: CASVELTGGYEQYF.

The chain is built from TRBV5-5 and TRBJ2-3, with a tentative D call TRBD2 (5 bases). V lost 2 bases to trimming and J lost 0 bases, with 7 bases between them. There are 14 residues in the CDR3. Germline assignment: CDR1 SGHKS and CDR2 YYEKEE (reference sequence). CDR3 amino acids: CASSFRTSTDTQYF. The DNA for the CDR3 is TGTGCCAGCAGCTTCAGGACTAGCACAGATACGCAGTATTTT.